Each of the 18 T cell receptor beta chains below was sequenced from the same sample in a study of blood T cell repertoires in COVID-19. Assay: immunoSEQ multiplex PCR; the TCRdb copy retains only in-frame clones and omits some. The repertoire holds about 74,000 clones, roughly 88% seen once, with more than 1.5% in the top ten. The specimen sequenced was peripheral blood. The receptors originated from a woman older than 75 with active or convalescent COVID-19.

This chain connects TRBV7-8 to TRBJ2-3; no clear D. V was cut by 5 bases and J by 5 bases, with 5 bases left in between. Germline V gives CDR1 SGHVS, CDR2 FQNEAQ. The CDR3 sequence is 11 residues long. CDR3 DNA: TGTGCCAGCAGCCCTAGAGATACGCAGTATTTT. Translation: CASSPRDTQYF. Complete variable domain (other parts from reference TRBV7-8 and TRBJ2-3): GAGVSQSPRYKVAKRGQDVALRCDPISGHVSLFWYQQALGQGPEFLTYFQNEAQLDKSGLPSDRFFAERPEGSVSTLKIQRTQQEDSAVYLCASSPRDTQYFGPGTRLTVL.

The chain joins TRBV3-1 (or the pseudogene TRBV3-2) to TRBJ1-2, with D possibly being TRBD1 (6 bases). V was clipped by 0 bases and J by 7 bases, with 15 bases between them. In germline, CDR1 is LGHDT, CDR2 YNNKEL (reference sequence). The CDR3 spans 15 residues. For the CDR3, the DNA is TGTGCCAGCAGCCAAGAAACAGGGTTAGGAAGTGGCTACACCTTC. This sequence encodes CASSQETGLGSGYTF.

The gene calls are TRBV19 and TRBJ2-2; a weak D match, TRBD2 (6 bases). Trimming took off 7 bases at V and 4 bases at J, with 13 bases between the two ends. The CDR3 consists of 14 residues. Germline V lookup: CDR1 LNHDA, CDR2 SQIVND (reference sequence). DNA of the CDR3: TGTGCCAGTATCGGGCAGGGACTCACCGGGGAGCTGTTTTTT. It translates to CASIGQGLTGELFF.

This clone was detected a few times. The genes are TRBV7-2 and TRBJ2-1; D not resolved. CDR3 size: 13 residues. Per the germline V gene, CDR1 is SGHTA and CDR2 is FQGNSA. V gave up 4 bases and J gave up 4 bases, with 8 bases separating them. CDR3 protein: CASSSVRYNEQFF. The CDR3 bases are TGTGCCAGCAGCTCAGTGAGGTACAATGAGCAGTTCTTC.

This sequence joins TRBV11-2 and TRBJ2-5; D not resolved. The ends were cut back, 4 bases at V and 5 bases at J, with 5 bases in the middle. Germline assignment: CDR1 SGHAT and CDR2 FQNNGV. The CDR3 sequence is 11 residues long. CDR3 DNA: TGTGCCAGCAGCTGGGCGGAGACCCAGTACTTC. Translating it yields CASSWAETQYF. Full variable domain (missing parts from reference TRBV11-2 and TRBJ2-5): EAGVAQSPRYKIIEKRQSVAFWCNPISGHATLYWYQQILGQGPKLLIQFQNNGVVDDSQLPKDRFSAERLKGVDSTLKIQPAKLEDSAVYLCASSWAETQYFGPGTRLLVL.

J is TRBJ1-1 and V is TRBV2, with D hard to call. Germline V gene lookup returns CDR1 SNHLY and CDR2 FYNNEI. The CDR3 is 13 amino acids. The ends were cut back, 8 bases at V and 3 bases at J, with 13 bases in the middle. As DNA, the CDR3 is TGTGCCAGCGGTCTGGCGGTGGACACTGAAGCTTTCTTT. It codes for CASGLAVDTEAFF.

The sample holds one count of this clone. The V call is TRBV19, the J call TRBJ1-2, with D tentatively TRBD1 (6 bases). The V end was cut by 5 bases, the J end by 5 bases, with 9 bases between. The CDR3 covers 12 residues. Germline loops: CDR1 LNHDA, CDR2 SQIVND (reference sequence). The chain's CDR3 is CASSLQGYGYTF. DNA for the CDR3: TGTGCCAGTAGTTTACAGGGATATGGCTACACCTTC.

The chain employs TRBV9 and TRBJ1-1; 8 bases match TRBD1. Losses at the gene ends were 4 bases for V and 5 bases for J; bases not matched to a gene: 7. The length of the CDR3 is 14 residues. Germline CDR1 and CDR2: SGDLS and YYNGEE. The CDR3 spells CASSQGQGGTEAFF. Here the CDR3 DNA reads TGTGCCAGCAGCCAAGGACAGGGAGGGACTGAAGCTTTCTTT.

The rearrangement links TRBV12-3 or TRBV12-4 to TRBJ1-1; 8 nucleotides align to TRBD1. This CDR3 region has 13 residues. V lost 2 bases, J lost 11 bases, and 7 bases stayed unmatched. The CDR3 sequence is CASSLRQGAWAFF. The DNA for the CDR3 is TGTGCCAGCAGTTTAAGGCAGGGGGCTTGGGCTTTCTTT.

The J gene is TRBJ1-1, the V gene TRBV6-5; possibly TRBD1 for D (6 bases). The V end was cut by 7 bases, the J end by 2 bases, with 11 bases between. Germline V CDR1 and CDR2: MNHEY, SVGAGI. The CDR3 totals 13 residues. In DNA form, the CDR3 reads TGTGCCAGCACGGGGGGCCGTAACACTGAAGCTTTCTTT. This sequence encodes CASTGGRNTEAFF.

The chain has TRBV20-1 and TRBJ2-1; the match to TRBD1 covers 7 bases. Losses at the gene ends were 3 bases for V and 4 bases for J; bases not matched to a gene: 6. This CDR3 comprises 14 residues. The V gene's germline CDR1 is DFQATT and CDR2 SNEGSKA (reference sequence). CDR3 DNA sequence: TGCAGTGCTAGTTCGAGGGGGCTTTACAATGAGCAGTTCTTC. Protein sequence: CSASSRGLYNEQFF.

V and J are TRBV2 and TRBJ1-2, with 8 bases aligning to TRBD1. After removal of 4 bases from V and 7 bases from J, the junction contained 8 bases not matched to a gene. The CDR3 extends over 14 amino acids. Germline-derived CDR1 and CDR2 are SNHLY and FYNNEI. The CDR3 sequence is CASSGQGFQGGYTF. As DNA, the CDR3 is TGTGCCAGCAGTGGACAGGGGTTTCAGGGTGGCTACACCTTC. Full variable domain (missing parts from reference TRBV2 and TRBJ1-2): EPEVTQTPSHQVTQMGQEVILRCVPISNHLYFYWYRQILGQKVEFLVSFYNNEISEKSEIFDDQFSVERPDGSNFTLKIRSTKLEDSAMYFCASSGQGFQGGYTFGSGTRLTVV.

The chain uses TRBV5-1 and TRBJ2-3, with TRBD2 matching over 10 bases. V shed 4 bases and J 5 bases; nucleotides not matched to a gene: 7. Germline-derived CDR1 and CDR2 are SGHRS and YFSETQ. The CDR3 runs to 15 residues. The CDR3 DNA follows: TGCGCCAGCAGCCGTAGCGGGGGGCCCATAGATACGCAGTATTTT. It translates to CASSRSGGPIDTQYF.

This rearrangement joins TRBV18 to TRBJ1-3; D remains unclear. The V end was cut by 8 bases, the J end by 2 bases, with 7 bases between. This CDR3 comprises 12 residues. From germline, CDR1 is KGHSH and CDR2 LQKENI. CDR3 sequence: CASNEAGNTIYF. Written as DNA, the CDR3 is TGTGCCAGCAATGAGGCTGGAAACACCATATATTTT.

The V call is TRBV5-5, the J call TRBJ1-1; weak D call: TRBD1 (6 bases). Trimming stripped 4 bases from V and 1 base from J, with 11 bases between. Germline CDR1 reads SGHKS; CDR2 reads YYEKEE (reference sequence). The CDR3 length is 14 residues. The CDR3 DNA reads TGTGCCAGCAGCCCTGGACAGACGAACACTGAAGCTTTCTTT. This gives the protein CASSPGQTNTEAFF.

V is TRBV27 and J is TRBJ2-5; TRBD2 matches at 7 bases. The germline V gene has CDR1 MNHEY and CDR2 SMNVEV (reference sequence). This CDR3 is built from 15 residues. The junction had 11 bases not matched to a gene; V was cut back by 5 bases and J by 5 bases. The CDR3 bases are TGTGCCAGCAGTCCCCTGGGGAGGGTAGGCGAGACCCAGTACTTC. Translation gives CASSPLGRVGETQYF.

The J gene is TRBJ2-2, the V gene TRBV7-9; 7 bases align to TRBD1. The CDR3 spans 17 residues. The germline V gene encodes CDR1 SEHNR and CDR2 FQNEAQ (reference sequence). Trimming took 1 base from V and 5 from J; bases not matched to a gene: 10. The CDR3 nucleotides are TGTGCCAGCAGCTTAGGTTGGGGCAGGACAGGAACCGGGGAGCTGTTTTTT. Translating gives CASSLGWGRTGTGELFF.

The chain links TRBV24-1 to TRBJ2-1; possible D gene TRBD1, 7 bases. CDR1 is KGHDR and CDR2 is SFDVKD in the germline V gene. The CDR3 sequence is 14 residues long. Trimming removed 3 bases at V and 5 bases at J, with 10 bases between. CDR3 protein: CATSDAGQNNEQFF. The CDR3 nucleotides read TGTGCCACCAGTGATGCGGGACAGAACAATGAGCAGTTCTTC.